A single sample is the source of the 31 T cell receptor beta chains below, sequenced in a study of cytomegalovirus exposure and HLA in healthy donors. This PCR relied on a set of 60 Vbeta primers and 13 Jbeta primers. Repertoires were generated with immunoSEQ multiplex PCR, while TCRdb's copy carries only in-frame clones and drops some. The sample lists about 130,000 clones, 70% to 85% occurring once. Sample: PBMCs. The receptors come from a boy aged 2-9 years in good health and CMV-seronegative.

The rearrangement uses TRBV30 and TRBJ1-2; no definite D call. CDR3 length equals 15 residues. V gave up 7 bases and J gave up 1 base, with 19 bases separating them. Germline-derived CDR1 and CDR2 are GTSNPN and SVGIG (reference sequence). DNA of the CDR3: TGTGCCTCACTCATTCAGGATACCATTAACTATGGCTACACCTTC. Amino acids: CASLIQDTINYGYTF.

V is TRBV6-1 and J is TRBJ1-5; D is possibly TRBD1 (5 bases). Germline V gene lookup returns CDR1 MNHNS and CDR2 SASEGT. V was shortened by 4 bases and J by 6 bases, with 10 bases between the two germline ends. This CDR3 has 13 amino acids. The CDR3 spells CASSVGQGQPQHF. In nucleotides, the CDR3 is TGTGCCAGCAGTGTGGGGCAGGGTCAGCCCCAGCATTTT.

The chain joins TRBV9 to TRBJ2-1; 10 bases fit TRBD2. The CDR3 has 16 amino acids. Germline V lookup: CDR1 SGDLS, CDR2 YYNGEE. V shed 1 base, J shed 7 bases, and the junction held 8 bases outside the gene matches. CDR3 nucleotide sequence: TGTGCCAGCAGCGTAACCGCTAGCGGGGGAGTGAATGAGCAGTTCTTC. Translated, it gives CASSVTASGGVNEQFF.

CDR3 nucleotide sequence: TGTGCCAGCGGACAGGGAGGAAATCAGCCCCAGCATTTT. This gives the protein CASGQGGNQPQHF. This chain connects TRBV7-9 to TRBJ1-5; TRBD1 matches 8 bases. The CDR3 loop spans 13 amino acids. Germline V gene data show CDR1 as SEHNR and CDR2 as FQNEAQ (reference sequence). V lost 8 bases to trimming and J lost 4 bases; unmatched junction nucleotides: 4.

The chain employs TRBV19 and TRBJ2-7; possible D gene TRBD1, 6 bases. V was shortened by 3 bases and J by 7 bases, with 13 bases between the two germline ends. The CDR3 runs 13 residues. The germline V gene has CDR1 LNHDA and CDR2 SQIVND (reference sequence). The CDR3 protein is CASSIDGGREQYF. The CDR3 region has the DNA TGTGCCAGTAGTATTGATGGGGGCCGGGAGCAGTACTTC.

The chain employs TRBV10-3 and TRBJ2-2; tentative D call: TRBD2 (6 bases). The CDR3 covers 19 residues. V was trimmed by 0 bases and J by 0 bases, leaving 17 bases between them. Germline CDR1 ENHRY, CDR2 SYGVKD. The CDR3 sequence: CAISESRGLTRTNTGELFF. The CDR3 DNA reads TGTGCCATCAGTGAGTCCCGAGGGTTGACTAGAACGAACACCGGGGAGCTGTTTTTT.

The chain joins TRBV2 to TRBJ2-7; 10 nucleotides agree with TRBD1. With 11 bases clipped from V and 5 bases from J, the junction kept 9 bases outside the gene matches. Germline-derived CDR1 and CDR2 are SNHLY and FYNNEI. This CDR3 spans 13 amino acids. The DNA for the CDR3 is TGTGCCGGAGGCAGGACAGGGGGGGACGAGCAGTACTTC. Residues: CAGGRTGGDEQYF. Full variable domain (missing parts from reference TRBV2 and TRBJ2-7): EPEVTQTPSHQVTQMGQEVILRCVPISNHLYFYWYRQILGQKVEFLVSFYNNEISEKSEIFDDQFSVERPDGSNFTLKIRSTKLEDSAMYFCAGGRTGGDEQYFGPGTRLTVT.

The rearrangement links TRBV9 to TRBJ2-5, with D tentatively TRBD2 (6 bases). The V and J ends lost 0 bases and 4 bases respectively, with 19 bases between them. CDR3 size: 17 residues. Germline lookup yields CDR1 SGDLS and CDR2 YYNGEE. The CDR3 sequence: CASSVDSGAGRLETQYF. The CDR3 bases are TGTGCCAGCAGCGTAGATTCCGGGGCAGGGAGGCTAGAGACCCAGTACTTC.

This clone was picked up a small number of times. The CDR3 sequence: CASSSGLAEPTDTQYF. The CDR3 nucleotides read TGTGCCAGCAGTTCAGGACTAGCGGAACCCACAGATACGCAGTATTTT. The chain combines TRBV6-4 with TRBJ2-3; 10 bases fit TRBD2. There are 16 residues in the CDR3. Germline CDR1 reads MRHNA; CDR2 reads SNTAGT. Germline trimming cut 5 bases from V and 2 bases from J; bases unmatched to any gene: 7.

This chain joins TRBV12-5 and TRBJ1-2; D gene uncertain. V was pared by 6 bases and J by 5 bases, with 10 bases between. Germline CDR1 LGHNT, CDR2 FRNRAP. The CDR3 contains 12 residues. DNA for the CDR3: TGTGCTAGTGGCCCAGGCAGGTATGGCTACACCTTC. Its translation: CASGPGRYGYTF.

CDR3 amino acids: CASSQALAEVGTDTQYF. The DNA of the CDR3 is TGTGCCAGCAGCCAAGCCCTAGCGGAGGTGGGCACAGATACGCAGTATTTT. The chain recombines TRBV4-2 with TRBJ2-3; TRBD2 aligns across 7 bases. Germline lookup yields CDR1 LGHNA and CDR2 YNFKEQ. With V trimmed by 1 base and J by 1 base, 8 bases remained unmatched. This CDR3 is 17 amino acids long.

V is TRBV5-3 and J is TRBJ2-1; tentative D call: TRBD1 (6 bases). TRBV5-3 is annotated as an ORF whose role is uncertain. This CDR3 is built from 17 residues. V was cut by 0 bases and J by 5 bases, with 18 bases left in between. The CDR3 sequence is CARSLALSGAFNNEQFF. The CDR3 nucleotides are TGTGCCAGAAGCTTGGCCCTGTCAGGGGCCTTCAACAATGAGCAGTTCTTC.

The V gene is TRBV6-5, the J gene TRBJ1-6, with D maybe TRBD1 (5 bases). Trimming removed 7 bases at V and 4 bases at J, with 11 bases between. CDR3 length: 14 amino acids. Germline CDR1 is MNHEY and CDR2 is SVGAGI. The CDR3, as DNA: TGTGCCAGCACCGGGAGGGGATATAATTCACCCCTCCACTTT. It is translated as CASTGRGYNSPLHF.

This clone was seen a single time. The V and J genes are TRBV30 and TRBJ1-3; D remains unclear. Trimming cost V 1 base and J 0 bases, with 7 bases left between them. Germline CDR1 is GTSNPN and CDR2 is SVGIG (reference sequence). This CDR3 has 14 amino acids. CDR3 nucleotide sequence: TGTGCCTGGAGTGGCTACAGCTCTGGAAACACCATATATTTT. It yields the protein CAWSGYSSGNTIYF.

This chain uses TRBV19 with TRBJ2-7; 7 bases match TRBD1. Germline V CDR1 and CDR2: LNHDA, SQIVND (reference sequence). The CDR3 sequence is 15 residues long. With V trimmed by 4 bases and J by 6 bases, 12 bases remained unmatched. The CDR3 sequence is CASSTIPGQQTEQYF. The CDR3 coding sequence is TGTGCCAGTAGTACGATACCGGGACAGCAAACCGAGCAGTACTTC.

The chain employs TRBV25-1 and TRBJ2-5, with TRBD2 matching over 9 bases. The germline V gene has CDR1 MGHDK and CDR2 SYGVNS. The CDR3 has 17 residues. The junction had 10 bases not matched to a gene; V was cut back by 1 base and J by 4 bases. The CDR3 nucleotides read TGTGCCAGCAGTGAATGGGGTCCTAGCGGGACGGGAGAGACCCAGTACTTC. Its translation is CASSEWGPSGTGETQYF.

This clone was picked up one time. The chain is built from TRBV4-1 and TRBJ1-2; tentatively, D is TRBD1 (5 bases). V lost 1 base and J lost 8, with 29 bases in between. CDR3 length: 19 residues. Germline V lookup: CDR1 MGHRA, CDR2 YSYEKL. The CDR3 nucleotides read TGCGCCAGCAGCCAAGTGGCCCCGGTCCCGGGACTCAAAGGGAGCGGCTACACCTTC. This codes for CASSQVAPVPGLKGSGYTF.

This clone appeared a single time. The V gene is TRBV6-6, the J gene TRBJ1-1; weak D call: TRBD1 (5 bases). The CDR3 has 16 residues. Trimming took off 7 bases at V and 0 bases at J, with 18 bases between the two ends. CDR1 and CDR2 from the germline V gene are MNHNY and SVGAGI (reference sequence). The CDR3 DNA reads TGTGCCAGCACCAACCTGAGGGGAGGGGTGAACACTGAAGCTTTCTTT. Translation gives CASTNLRGGVNTEAFF.

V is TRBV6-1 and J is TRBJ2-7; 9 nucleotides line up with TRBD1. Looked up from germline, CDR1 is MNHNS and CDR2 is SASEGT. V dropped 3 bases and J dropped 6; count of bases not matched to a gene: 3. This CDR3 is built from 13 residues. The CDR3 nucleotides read TGTGCCAGCAGTGAGACAGGGGGGCGCGAGCAGTACTTC. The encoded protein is CASSETGGREQYF.

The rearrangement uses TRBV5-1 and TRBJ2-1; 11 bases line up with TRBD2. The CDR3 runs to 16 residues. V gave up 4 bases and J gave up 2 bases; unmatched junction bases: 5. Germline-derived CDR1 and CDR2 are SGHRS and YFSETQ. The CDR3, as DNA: TGCGCCAGCAGCCCGGGACTAGCGGTTACCTACAATGAGCAGTTCTTC. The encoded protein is CASSPGLAVTYNEQFF. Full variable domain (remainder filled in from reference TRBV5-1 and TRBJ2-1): KAGVTQTPRYLIKTRGQQVTLSCSPISGHRSVSWYQQTPGQGLQFLFEYFSETQRNKGNFPGRFSGRQFSNSRSEMNVSTLELGDSALYLCASSPGLAVTYNEQFFGPGTRLTVL.

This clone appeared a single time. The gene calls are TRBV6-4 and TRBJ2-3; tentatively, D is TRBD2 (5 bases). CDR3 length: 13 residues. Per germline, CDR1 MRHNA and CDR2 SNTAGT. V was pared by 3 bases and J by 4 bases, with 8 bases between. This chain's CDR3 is CASSEGAADTQYF. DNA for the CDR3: TGTGCCAGCAGTGAGGGAGCTGCAGATACGCAGTATTTT.

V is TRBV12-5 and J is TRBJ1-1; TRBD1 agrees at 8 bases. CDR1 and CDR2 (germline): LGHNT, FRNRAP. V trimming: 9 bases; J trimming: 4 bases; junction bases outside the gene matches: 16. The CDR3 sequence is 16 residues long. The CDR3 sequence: CASYWTGLYRRTEAFF. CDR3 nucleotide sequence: TGTGCTAGCTATTGGACAGGGCTCTATCGGCGCACTGAAGCTTTCTTT.

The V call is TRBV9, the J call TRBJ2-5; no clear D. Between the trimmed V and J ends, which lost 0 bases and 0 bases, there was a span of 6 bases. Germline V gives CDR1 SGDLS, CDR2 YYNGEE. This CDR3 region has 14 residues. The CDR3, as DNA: TGTGCCAGCAGCGTAGTGGCGGACCAAGAGACCCAGTACTTC. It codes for CASSVVADQETQYF.

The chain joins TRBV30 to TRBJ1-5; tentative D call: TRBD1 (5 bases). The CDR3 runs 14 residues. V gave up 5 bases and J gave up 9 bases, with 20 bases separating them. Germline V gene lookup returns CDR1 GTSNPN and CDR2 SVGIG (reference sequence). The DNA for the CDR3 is TGTGCCTGGGCCGGTGGGGCCCGAGGATCGCCCCAGCATTTT. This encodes CAWAGGARGSPQHF.

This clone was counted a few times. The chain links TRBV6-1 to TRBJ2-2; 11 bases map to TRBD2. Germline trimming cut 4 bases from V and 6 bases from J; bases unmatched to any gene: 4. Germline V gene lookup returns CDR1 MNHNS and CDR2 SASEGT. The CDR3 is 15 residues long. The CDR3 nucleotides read TGTGCCAGCAGTGCGGGACTAGCGGAAGCCGGGGAGCTGTTTTTT. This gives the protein CASSAGLAEAGELFF.

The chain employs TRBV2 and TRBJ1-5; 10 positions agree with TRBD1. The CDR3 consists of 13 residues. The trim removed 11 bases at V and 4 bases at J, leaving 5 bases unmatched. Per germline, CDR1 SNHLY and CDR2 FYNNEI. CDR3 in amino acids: CAVGTGENQPQHF. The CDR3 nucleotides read TGTGCCGTTGGGACAGGGGAAAATCAGCCCCAGCATTTT.

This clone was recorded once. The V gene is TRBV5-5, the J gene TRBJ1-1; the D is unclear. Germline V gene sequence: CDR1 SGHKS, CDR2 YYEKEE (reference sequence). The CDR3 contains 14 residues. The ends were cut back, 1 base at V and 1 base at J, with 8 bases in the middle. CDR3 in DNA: TGTGCCAGCAGCTTGTTTTCAAAGAACACTGAAGCTTTCTTT. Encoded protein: CASSLFSKNTEAFF.

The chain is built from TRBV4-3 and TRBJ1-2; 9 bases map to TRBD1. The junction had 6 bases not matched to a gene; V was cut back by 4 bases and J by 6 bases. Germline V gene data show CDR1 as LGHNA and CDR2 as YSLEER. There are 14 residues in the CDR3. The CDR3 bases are TGCGCCAGCAGCCTCTCGACAGGGGGGGATGGCTACACCTTC. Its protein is CASSLSTGGDGYTF.

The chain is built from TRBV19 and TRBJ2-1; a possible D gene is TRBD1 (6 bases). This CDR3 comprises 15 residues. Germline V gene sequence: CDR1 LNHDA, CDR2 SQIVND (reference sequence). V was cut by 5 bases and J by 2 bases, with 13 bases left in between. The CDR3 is CASSPRRTAYNEQFF. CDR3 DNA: TGTGCCAGTAGTCCGCGGAGGACAGCCTACAATGAGCAGTTCTTC.

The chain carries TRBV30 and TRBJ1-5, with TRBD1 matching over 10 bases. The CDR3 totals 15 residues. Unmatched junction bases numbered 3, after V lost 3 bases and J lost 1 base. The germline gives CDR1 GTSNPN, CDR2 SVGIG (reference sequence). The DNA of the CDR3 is TGTGCCTGGAGGCCGGGACAGGGGAGCAATCAGCCCCAGCATTTT. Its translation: CAWRPGQGSNQPQHF.

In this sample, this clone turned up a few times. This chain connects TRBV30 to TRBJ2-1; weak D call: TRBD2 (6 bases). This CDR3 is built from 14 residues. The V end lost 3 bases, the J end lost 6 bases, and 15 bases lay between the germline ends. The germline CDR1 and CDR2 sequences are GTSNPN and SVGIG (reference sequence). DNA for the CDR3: TGTGCCTGGAGGGACGGGACTCACCTCAATGAGCAGTTCTTC. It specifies CAWRDGTHLNEQFF.